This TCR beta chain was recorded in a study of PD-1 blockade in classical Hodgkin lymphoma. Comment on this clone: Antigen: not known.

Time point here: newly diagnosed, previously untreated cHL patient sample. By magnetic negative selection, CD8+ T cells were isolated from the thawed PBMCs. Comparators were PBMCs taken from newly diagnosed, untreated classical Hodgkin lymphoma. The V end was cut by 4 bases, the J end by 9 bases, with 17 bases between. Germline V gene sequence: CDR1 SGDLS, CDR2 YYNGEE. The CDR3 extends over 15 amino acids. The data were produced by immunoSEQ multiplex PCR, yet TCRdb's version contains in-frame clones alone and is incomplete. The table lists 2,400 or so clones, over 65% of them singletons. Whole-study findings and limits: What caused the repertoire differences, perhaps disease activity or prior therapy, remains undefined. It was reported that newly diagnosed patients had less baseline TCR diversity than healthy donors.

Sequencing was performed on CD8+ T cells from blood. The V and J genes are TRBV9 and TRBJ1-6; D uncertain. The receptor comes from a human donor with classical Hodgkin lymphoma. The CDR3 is CASSPYGDDGSPLHF. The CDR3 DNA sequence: TGTGCCAGCAGCCCCTACGGGGATGACGGTTCACCCCTCCACTTT.